The TCR beta chain described here comes from a study of naive and memory T cell subsets. Both TRBC1 and TRBC2 were covered by a beta constant-region primer of two equimolar oligonucleotides. Nested alpha and beta constant-region primers with the SP2 primer drove four PCR rounds on ligated cDNA. TCRdb fed the UMI-ligation and nested PCR reads into MiXCR, producing one record per CDR3 protein. The repertoire has over 100,000 distinct CDR3 sequences, 30% to 45% of them found once; the top ten carry more than 0.8%. This clonotype was recorded only once. The V and J ends lost 4 bases and 4 bases, in that order; junction bases with no gene match: 10. Germline-derived CDR1 and CDR2 are MNHEY and SMNVEV (reference sequence). There are 17 residues in the CDR3.

This TCR was sampled from a human donor in good health. Sequencing input: central memory CD4+ T cells from blood. The chain links TRBV27 to TRBJ2-7; TRBD2 agrees at 13 bases. This chain's CDR3 is CASSSNGLAGVRYEQYF. CDR3 DNA: TGTGCCAGCAGTTCCAACGGACTAGCGGGAGTTAGGTACGAGCAGTACTTC.